This T cell receptor beta chain was documented in a study of spatial heterogeneity in lung cancer (dated by TCRdb to about 2019). In the study overall: More beta-chain than alpha-chain transcripts were consistently detected, likely reflecting higher beta-chain transcript abundance. Both alpha and beta chains were TCR-sequenced in approximately 220 tumor regions, roughly 70 matched nontumor lung samples and around 54 PBMC samples obtained at surgery. In the raw uncorrected reads, each unique combination of TCR and UMI appeared more than ten times on average. The study linked features of the TCR repertoire to counts of nonsynonymous mutations, which were determined by whole-exome sequencing of tumor tissue. In non-small cell lung cancer, the study made a quantitative comparison of TCR alpha and beta repertoires among multiple tumor regions, matched nontumor lung and blood. General findings and caveats noted by the study authors: Ubiquitous expanded tumor TCRs were found in blood more often at tumor resection than at routine follow-up. Confirming at a functional level the hypothesis that regional TCRs recognize regional mutations was considered to require additional single-cell paired TCR alpha and beta sequencing.

This clonotype was counted many times. The clone's antigen remains unknown. No much larger clonotype is one base removed from it; base qualities were not supplied. Explained via the paper, the time point label denotes: sample taken at primary tumor resection. Without any cell sorting, TCR sequencing was performed on whole RNA extracted either from tumor and nontumor lung tissue or from cryopreserved PBMC samples. The donors were 60 to 80 patients from the lung TRACERx cohort who had early-stage, untreated non-small cell lung cancer. Patients were selected for TCR sequencing only if sufficient RNA was available from at least two tumor regions. The CDR3 measures 11 amino acids from cysteine to phenylalanine. Only the CDR3 part of the read is kept: 33 bases, read in frame from the first base. Here V drops 6 bases and J drops 5 bases, and the junction holds 1 base not matched to any gene. CDR1 ENHRY and CDR2 SYGVKD are derived from the germline V gene.

Library method: 5' RACE. Sequencing instrument: NextSeq 500. The TCR library protocol attached a unique molecular identifier to each TCR cDNA molecule to allow correction of PCR and sequencing errors. The authors processed their data as follows. TCR identification, UMI-based error correction and CDR3 extraction were all carried out with Decombinator tools. Expanded TCRs were defined as those above a frequency of 2 per 1,000, corresponding to the top 1% of the tumor frequency distribution. Each repertoire was subsampled 100 times to 5,000 TCRs, after which Renyi diversity was computed with the R vegan package. To build CDR3 similarity networks, amino acid triplet string-kernel similarity was used, and CDR3s were connected when their pairwise similarity was above 0.82. The public reads were quality trimmed at Q25 with fastp and then assembled into clones with MiXCR by TCRdb, keeping productive beta chains. Rows merge per CDR3 protein into single entries with the most common DNA and genes. The V and J calls were not made by the authors but by TCRdb's processing. Within this sample are 25,000 or so distinct CDR3 sequences, with around 9.2% of them counted one time only. The ten top clones hold under 40% of the sample.

The rearranged chain carries TRBV10-3 and TRBJ2-7; 7 bases in the junction line up with TRBD2. This sequence was found in a female donor with early-stage non-small cell lung cancer. Sequenced material: PBMCs, taken at surgery. DNA sequence: TGTGCCATCAGCGGGGGGAACGAGCAGTACTTC. Its translation reads: CAISGGNEQYF.